The source of this T cell receptor beta chain is a study of T cell changes during pregnancy in multiple sclerosis. Sequencing was performed with immunoSEQ multiplex PCR; in TCRdb, only in-frame clones are kept and a portion is missing. The top ten hold 2% to 2.5% of the sample, which has around 92,000 clones, about 94% seen once. This clone was recorded once. The CDR3 totals 15 residues. Trimming stripped 4 bases from V and 5 bases from J, with 17 bases between. Germline CDR1 LGHNA, CDR2 YSLEER. The V call is TRBV4-3, the J call TRBJ1-1, with D perhaps TRBD1 (5 bases). The material sequenced was peripheral blood, taken in the third trimester of pregnancy. The sequence was collected from a female donor with multiple sclerosis, enrolled in a pregnancy study. CDR3 coding DNA: TGCGCCAGCAGCCGCCTAGGACAAGGGGCAACTGAAGCTTTCTTT. This sequence encodes CASSRLGQGATEAFF.